The next 2 T cell receptor beta chains were all read from a single sample in a study of CD8+ T cells in alopecia areata. Described treatment: oral pan-JAK inhibitor, 5-10 mg twice daily. RNA extraction was followed by reverse transcription into cDNA, which acted as the sequencing template. Produced via immunoSEQ multiplex PCR; TCRdb's table is partial and in-frame only. Among over 150,000 clones listed, approximately 62% were seen once. Here the sequenced sample was CD4+ T cells sorted from blood, taken at week 24, from a patient treated with tofacitinib. The receptors stem from a human donor with alopecia areata.

This clone was seen a few times. CDR3 nucleotides: TGCAGCGTTAAACAGGACAACATGAACACTGAAGCTTTCTTT. Translating gives CSVKQDNMNTEAFF. This rearrangement joins TRBV29-1 to TRBJ1-1, with a weak D call TRBD1 (5 bases). CDR1 and CDR2 from the germline V gene are SQVTM and ANQGSEA. The CDR3 totals 14 residues. With 5 bases removed from V and 0 bases from J, the gap between germline ends came to 13 bases.

This clone appeared a single time. This sequence joins TRBV11-2 and TRBJ1-2; D is undetermined. Germline-derived CDR1 and CDR2 are SGHAT and FQNNGV. The V gene lost 1 base and the J gene lost 2 bases, with 11 bases spanning the gap. This CDR3 comprises 15 residues. This CDR3 reads CASSLGGVRNYGYTF. The DNA of the CDR3 is TGTGCCAGCAGCTTAGGCGGAGTGCGAAACTATGGCTACACCTTC.